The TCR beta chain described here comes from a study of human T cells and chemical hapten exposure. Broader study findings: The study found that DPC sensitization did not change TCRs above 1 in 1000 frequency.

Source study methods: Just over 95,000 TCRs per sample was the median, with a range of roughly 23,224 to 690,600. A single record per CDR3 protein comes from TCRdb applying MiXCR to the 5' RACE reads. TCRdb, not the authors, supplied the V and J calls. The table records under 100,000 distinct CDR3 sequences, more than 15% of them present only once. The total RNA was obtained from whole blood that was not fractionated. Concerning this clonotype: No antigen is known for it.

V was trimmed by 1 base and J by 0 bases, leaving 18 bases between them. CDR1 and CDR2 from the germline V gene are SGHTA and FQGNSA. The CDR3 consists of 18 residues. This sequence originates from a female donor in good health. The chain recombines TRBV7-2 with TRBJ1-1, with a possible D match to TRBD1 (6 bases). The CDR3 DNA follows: TGTGCCAGCAGCTTAGGGAGGCTGGGGGCAGCCGTGAACACTGAAGCTTTCTTT. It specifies CASSLGRLGAAVNTEAFF.